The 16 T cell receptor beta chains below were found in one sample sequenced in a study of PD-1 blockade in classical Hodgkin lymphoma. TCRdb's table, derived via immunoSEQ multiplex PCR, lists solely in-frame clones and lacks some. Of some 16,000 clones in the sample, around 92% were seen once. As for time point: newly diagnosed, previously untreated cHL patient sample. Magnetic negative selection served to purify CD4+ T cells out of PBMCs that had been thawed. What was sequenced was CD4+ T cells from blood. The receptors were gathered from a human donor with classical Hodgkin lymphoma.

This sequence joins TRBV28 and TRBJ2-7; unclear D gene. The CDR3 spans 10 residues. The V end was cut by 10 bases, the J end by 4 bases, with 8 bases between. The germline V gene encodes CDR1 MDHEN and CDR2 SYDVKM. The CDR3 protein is CATLQYEQYF. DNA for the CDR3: TGTGCCACCCTACAATACGAGCAGTACTTC.

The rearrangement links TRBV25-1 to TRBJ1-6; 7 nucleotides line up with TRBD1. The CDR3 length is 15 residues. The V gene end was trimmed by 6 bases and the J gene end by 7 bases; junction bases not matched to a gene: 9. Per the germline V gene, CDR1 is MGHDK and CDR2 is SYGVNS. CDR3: CASREPQGSNSPLHF. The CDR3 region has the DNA TGTGCCAGCAGGGAACCACAGGGGTCAAATTCACCCCTCCACTTT.

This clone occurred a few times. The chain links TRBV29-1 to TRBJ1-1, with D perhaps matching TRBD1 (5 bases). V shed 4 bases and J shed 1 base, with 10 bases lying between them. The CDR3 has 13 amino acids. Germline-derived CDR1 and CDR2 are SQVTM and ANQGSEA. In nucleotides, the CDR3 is TGCAGCGTTGGGGGCAGGGCGAACACTGAAGCTTTCTTT. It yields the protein CSVGGRANTEAFF.

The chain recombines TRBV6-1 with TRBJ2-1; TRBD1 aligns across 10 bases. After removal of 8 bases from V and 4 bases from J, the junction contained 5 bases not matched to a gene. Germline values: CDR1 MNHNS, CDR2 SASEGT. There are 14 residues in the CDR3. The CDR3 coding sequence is TGTGCCAGCCCCTCGGGACAGGGGTACAATGAGCAGTTCTTC. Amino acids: CASPSGQGYNEQFF.

The CDR3 region has the DNA TGCGCCAGCAGCGTCACAGATACGCAGTATTTT. Translation: CASSVTDTQYF. The chain carries TRBV5-1 and TRBJ2-3; D unclear. CDR3 length: 11 amino acids. Deletions cut 4 bases from V and 2 bases from J, with 2 bases between. Germline loops: CDR1 SGHRS, CDR2 YFSETQ.

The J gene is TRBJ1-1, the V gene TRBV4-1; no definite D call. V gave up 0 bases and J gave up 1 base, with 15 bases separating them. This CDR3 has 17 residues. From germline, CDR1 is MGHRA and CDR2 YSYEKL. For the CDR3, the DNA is TGCGCCAGCAGCCAAGATCCCCGGGGAACGAGGAACACTGAAGCTTTCTTT. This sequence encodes CASSQDPRGTRNTEAFF.

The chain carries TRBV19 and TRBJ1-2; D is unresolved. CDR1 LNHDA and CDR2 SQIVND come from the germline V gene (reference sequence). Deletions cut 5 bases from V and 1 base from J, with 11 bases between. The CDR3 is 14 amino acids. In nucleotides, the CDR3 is TGTGCCAGTAGTCAACTATCCCTTAACTATGGCTACACCTTC. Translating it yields CASSQLSLNYGYTF. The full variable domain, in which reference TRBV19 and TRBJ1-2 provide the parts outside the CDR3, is DGGITQSPKYLFRKEGQNVTLSCEQNLNHDAMYWYRQDPGQGLRLIYYSQIVNDFQKGDIAEGYSVSREKKESFPLTVTSAQKNPTAFYLCASSQLSLNYGYTFGSGTRLTVV.

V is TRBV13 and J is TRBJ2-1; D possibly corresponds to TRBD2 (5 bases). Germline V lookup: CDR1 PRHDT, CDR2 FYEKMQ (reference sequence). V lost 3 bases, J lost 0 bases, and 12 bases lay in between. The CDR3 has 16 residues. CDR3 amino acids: CASSFEGLNSYNEQFF. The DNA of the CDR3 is TGTGCCAGCAGCTTCGAAGGACTCAACTCCTACAATGAGCAGTTCTTC. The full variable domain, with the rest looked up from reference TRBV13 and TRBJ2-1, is AAGVIQSPRHLIKEKRETATLKCYPIPRHDTVYWYQQGPGQDPQFLISFYEKMQSDKGSIPDRFSAQQFSDYHSELNMSSLELGDSALYFCASSFEGLNSYNEQFFGPGTRLTVL.

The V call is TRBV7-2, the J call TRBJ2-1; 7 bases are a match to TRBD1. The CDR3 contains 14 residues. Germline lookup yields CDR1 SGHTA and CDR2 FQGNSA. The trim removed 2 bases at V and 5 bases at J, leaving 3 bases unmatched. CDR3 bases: TGTGCCAGCAGCTTAAGGGGGCGGAACAATGAGCAGTTCTTC. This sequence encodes CASSLRGRNNEQFF.

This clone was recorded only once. CDR3 sequence reads: CASSYRSGYEQYF. DNA for the CDR3: TGTGCCAGCAGTTATCGGAGCGGCTACGAGCAGTACTTC. The chain joins TRBV6-5 to TRBJ2-5; D is perhaps TRBD2 (5 bases). The J call may be in error: the DNA end matches TRBJ2-7 better. The CDR3 totals 13 residues. Germline V gene data show CDR1 as MNHEY and CDR2 as SVGAGI.

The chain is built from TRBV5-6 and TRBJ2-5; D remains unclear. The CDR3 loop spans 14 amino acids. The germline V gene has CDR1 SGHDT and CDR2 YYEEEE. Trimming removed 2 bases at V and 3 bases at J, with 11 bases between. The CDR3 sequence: CASSFGLSEETQYF. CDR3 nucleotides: TGTGCCAGCAGCTTTGGTCTCAGCGAAGAGACCCAGTACTTC.

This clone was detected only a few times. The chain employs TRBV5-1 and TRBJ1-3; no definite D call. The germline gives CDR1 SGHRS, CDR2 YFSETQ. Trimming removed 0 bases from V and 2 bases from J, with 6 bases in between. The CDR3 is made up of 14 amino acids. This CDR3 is CASSLGGAGNTIYF. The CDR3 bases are TGCGCCAGCAGCTTGGGGGGAGCTGGAAACACCATATATTTT. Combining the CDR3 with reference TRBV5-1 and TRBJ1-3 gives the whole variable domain KAGVTQTPRYLIKTRGQQVTLSCSPISGHRSVSWYQQTPGQGLQFLFEYFSETQRNKGNFPGRFSGRQFSNSRSEMNVSTLELGDSALYLCASSLGGAGNTIYFGEGSWLTVV.

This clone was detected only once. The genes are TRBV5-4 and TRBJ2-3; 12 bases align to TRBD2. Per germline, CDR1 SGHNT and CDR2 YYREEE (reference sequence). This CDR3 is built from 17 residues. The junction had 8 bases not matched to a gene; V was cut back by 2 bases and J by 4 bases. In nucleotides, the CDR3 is TGTGCCAGCAGCTTCTTGCCTAGCGGGAGGGCCTCAGATACGCAGTATTTT. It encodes CASSFLPSGRASDTQYF.

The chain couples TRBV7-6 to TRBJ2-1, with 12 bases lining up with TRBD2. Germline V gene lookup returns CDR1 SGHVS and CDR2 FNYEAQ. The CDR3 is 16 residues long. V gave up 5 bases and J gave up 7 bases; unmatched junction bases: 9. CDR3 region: CASSQLAGGLGNEQFF. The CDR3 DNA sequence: TGTGCCAGCAGCCAACTAGCGGGAGGTCTGGGAAATGAGCAGTTCTTC.

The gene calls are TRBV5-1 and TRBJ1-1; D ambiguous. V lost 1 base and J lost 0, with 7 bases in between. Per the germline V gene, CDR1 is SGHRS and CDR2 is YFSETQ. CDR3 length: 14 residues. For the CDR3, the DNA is TGCGCCAGCAGCTTGTCCCCAGTGAACACTGAAGCTTTCTTT. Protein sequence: CASSLSPVNTEAFF.

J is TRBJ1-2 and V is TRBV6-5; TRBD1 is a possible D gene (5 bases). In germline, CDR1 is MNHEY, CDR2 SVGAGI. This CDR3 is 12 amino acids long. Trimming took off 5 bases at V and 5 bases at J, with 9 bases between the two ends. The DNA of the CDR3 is TGTGCCAGCAGTACTACAGGATATGGCTACACCTTC. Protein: CASSTTGYGYTF.